This is a list of T cell receptor beta chains from one sample in a study of radiation and T cells in renal cell carcinoma. TCRdb's table, derived via immunoSEQ multiplex PCR, lists solely in-frame clones and lacks some. The sample consists of about 130,000 clones, 85% to 90% of them appearing once. The specimen comprised blood, sampled from a patient whose treatment included radiotherapy and nephrectomy. The receptors come from a woman in her sixties or seventies with renal cell carcinoma. Both conserved end residues are part of each CDR3. The order of the fields is clone size, V gene, J gene, CDR3 protein. Rows may omit the clone size; those that give it use once, few, many or a size class.

abundance: .; v_gene: TRBV28; j_gene: TRBJ1-1; CDR3aa: CASSRGGEAFF
abundance: .; v_gene: TRBV2; j_gene: TRBJ1-5; CDR3aa: CASSERDRGLQPQHF
abundance: .; v_gene: TRBV27; j_gene: TRBJ1-1; CDR3aa: CASSLNTDTEAFF
abundance: .; v_gene: TRBV5-1; j_gene: TRBJ1-3; CDR3aa: CASSLEGRAAGNTIYF
abundance: .; v_gene: TRBV7-8; j_gene: TRBJ2-2; CDR3aa: CASSLLAGGPSANTGELFF
abundance: .; v_gene: TRBV5-1; j_gene: TRBJ2-3; CDR3aa: CASSLVGHQSTDTQYF
abundance: .; v_gene: TRBV12-5; j_gene: TRBJ1-6; CDR3aa: CASGKTGFFDNSPLHF
abundance: .; v_gene: TRBV20-1; j_gene: TRBJ1-2; CDR3aa: CSARDLPGYTF
abundance: once; v_gene: TRBV6-6; j_gene: TRBJ1-5; CDR3aa: CASRDNSNQPQHF
abundance: .; v_gene: TRBV7-2; j_gene: TRBJ2-3; CDR3aa: CASSLSGGAGDTQYF
abundance: .; v_gene: TRBV6-6; j_gene: TRBJ1-1; CDR3aa: CASKRDIEAFF
abundance: .; v_gene: TRBV5-6; j_gene: TRBJ2-5; CDR3aa: CASSFWDRKFSRYQETQYF
abundance: .; v_gene: TRBV6-1; j_gene: TRBJ2-7; CDR3aa: CASSQTGPYEQYF
abundance: .; v_gene: TRBV30; j_gene: TRBJ1-5; CDR3aa: CAYQIVSNQPQHF
abundance: .; v_gene: TRBV7-2; j_gene: .; CDR3aa: CASSPRTSSYEQYF
abundance: .; v_gene: TRBV15; j_gene: TRBJ2-1; CDR3aa: CATSRDQRGGGNEQFF
abundance: few; v_gene: TRBV19; j_gene: TRBJ1-2; CDR3aa: CASTPTGWNYGYTF
abundance: .; v_gene: TRBV6-5; j_gene: TRBJ1-4; CDR3aa: CASSPWTGADEKLFF
abundance: few; v_gene: TRBV7-8; j_gene: TRBJ1-6; CDR3aa: CATVGELDSPLHF
abundance: .; v_gene: TRBV30; j_gene: TRBJ1-1; CDR3aa: CAWSVLGGLDTEAFF
abundance: .; v_gene: TRBV9; j_gene: TRBJ2-3; CDR3aa: CASSPRGVSGTQYF
abundance: .; v_gene: TRBV19; j_gene: TRBJ2-5; CDR3aa: CASSPPSGGAGRETQYF
abundance: .; v_gene: TRBV6-6; j_gene: TRBJ1-5; CDR3aa: CASSYSQGASEPQHF
abundance: .; v_gene: TRBV6-5; j_gene: TRBJ1-3; CDR3aa: CASSYSTQGIGNTIYF
abundance: .; v_gene: TRBV9; j_gene: TRBJ2-3; CDR3aa: CASSGRQGSTDTQYF
abundance: once; v_gene: TRBV6-6; j_gene: TRBJ2-5; CDR3aa: CASSTGGETQYF
abundance: .; v_gene: TRBV7-8; j_gene: TRBJ2-3; CDR3aa: CASSHFSGGSTDTQYF
abundance: .; v_gene: TRBV9; j_gene: TRBJ2-2; CDR3aa: CASSPKEGNTGELFF
abundance: .; v_gene: TRBV5-1; j_gene: TRBJ1-1; CDR3aa: CASSRNRAGNTEAFF
abundance: .; v_gene: TRBV7-9; j_gene: TRBJ2-3; CDR3aa: CASSGPPGLYPDTQYF
abundance: few; v_gene: TRBV5-4; j_gene: TRBJ2-5; CDR3aa: CASSPRDETQYF
abundance: few; v_gene: TRBV7-9; j_gene: TRBJ2-1; CDR3aa: CASSLVLAGASEQFF
abundance: .; v_gene: TRBV5-5; j_gene: TRBJ1-4; CDR3aa: CASSLQGREKLFF
abundance: once; v_gene: TRBV19; j_gene: TRBJ2-7; CDR3aa: CASSPGGLGDEQYF
abundance: .; v_gene: TRBV18; j_gene: TRBJ1-5; CDR3aa: CASSQGVSNQPQHF
abundance: .; v_gene: TRBV28; j_gene: TRBJ1-1; CDR3aa: CASTYMNTEAFF
abundance: .; v_gene: TRBV30; j_gene: TRBJ1-6; CDR3aa: CAWSVGQGNSPLHF
abundance: .; v_gene: TRBV27; j_gene: TRBJ1-4; CDR3aa: CASSQGASANEKLFF
abundance: .; v_gene: TRBV5-1; j_gene: TRBJ2-3; CDR3aa: CASSLDGVSTDTQYF
abundance: .; v_gene: TRBV28; j_gene: TRBJ2-4; CDR3aa: CASSPGGGENIQYF
abundance: .; v_gene: TRBV15; j_gene: TRBJ1-2; CDR3aa: CATSTRNYGYTF
abundance: few; v_gene: TRBV9; j_gene: TRBJ1-6; CDR3aa: CASSVGQYNSPLHF
abundance: .; v_gene: TRBV5-5; j_gene: TRBJ2-2; CDR3aa: CASSSLTGGNGELFF
abundance: .; v_gene: TRBV7-9; j_gene: TRBJ1-1; CDR3aa: CASSLSGGHVEAFF
abundance: once; v_gene: TRBV15; j_gene: TRBJ1-1; CDR3aa: CATLFQGVSTEAFF
abundance: few; v_gene: TRBV5-5; j_gene: TRBJ1-5; CDR3aa: CASSLADRGPQPQHF
abundance: .; v_gene: TRBV7-8; j_gene: TRBJ1-1; CDR3aa: CASSFETALEMNTEAFF
abundance: once; v_gene: TRBV7-2; j_gene: TRBJ2-7; CDR3aa: CASSSQGYEQYF
abundance: .; v_gene: TRBV27; j_gene: TRBJ1-5; CDR3aa: CASSPRDRPNQPQHF
abundance: .; v_gene: TRBV19; j_gene: TRBJ1-5; CDR3aa: CASSIMKDQPQHF
abundance: .; v_gene: TRBV20-1; j_gene: TRBJ1-1; CDR3aa: CSAREGVWTFF
abundance: few; v_gene: TRBV29-1; j_gene: TRBJ1-1; CDR3aa: CSVGIQGNTEAFF
abundance: .; v_gene: TRBV28; j_gene: TRBJ2-5; CDR3aa: CASRPGLAQETQYF
abundance: .; v_gene: TRBV6-5; j_gene: TRBJ1-2; CDR3aa: CASSYGDRNYGYTF
abundance: .; v_gene: TRBV28; j_gene: TRBJ2-1; CDR3aa: CASSVSGAAGDEQFF
abundance: .; v_gene: TRBV7-9; j_gene: TRBJ2-7; CDR3aa: CASSQGTSYEQYF
abundance: .; v_gene: TRBV2; j_gene: TRBJ1-3; CDR3aa: CASSEGAYPTESSGNTIYF
abundance: .; v_gene: TRBV6-1; j_gene: TRBJ1-5; CDR3aa: CASSEGRGNQPQHF